The 7 T cell receptor beta chains given below trace back to one sample, sequenced in a study of beta chain features in type 1 diabetes. Whole-study findings and limits: Moderate yet significant TCRB CDR3 shortening was seen in Type 1 diabetes patients in all four CD4+ subsets.

The whole isolated RNA underwent reverse transcription, so sequencing captured expressed TCRB transcripts. Produced via immunoSEQ multiplex PCR; TCRdb's table is partial and in-frame only. There are some 63,000 clones in the sample; about 50% occur only once, and 0.7% lies in the top ten. No antigen has been identified for these receptors. The specimen was central memory CD4+ T cells from blood. All receptors derive from a man aged 25 to 40 with type 1 diabetes.

The chain has TRBV5-4 and TRBJ2-1; 9 bases align to TRBD1. The V gene end was trimmed by 5 bases and the J gene end by 4 bases; junction bases not matched to a gene: 7. Germline values: CDR1 SGHNT, CDR2 YYREEE (reference sequence). The CDR3 covers 15 residues. In DNA form, the CDR3 reads TGTGCCAGCAGTTACGGGACAGGGCAATACAATGAGCAGTTCTTC. It translates to CASSYGTGQYNEQFF.

The chain couples TRBV5-4 to TRBJ2-6, with TRBD1 identical over 12 bases. This CDR3 spans 17 amino acids. V lost 4 bases to trimming and J lost 3 bases; unmatched junction nucleotides: 5. CDR1 is SGHNT and CDR2 is YYREEE in the germline V gene (reference sequence). This CDR3 is CASSPGQGAGGANVLTF. Written as DNA, the CDR3 is TGTGCCAGCAGCCCGGGACAGGGGGCTGGTGGGGCCAACGTCCTGACTTTC.

The chain employs TRBV20-1 and TRBJ1-1; 7 positions agree with TRBD1. CDR3 size: 10 residues. Germline V gene lookup returns CDR1 DFQATT and CDR2 SNEGSKA (reference sequence). V lost 4 bases and J lost 11; bases outside the gene matches: 4. The CDR3 nucleotides read TGCAGTGCTATCGACAGGGCCGCTTTCTTT. Amino acids: CSAIDRAAFF.

The chain links TRBV10-3 to TRBJ2-6; TRBD2 aligns across 7 bases. V shed 2 bases, J shed 2 bases, and the junction held 0 bases outside the gene matches. From germline, CDR1 is ENHRY and CDR2 SYGVKD. The CDR3 has 15 residues. In DNA, the CDR3 is TGTGCCATCAGTGAGGGGGGGGCTGGGGCCAACGTCCTGACTTTC. Its translation: CAISEGGAGANVLTF.

V gene TRBV2 combines with J gene TRBJ2-3; TRBD1 agrees at 7 bases. V lost 6 bases to trimming and J lost 3 bases; unmatched junction nucleotides: 6. From germline, CDR1 is SNHLY and CDR2 FYNNEI. The CDR3 totals 14 residues. CDR3 sequence: CASSSRQGTDTQYF. CDR3 nucleotides: TGTGCCAGCAGCTCCAGACAGGGAACAGATACGCAGTATTTT.

The gene calls are TRBV9 and TRBJ2-3, with TRBD2 matching over 11 bases. The V segment lost 0 bases and the J segment 6 bases; nucleotides outside the gene matches: 3. The CDR3 contains 15 residues. Germline CDR1 SGDLS, CDR2 YYNGEE. CDR3 coding DNA: TGTGCCAGCAGCGTAGCTACTAGCGGGAGTGATACGCAGTATTTT. Translating it yields CASSVATSGSDTQYF.

The rearrangement links TRBV2 to TRBJ2-5; a weak D match, TRBD2 (6 bases). There are 14 residues in the CDR3. V lost 6 bases, J lost 2 bases, and 13 bases lay in between. CDR1 SNHLY and CDR2 FYNNEI come from the germline V gene. Here the CDR3 reads CASRDPGLQETQYF. The CDR3 region has the DNA TGTGCCAGCAGGGACCCGGGACTGCAAGAGACCCAGTACTTC. Full variable domain (missing parts from reference TRBV2 and TRBJ2-5): EPEVTQTPSHQVTQMGQEVILRCVPISNHLYFYWYRQILGQKVEFLVSFYNNEISEKSEIFDDQFSVERPDGSNFTLKIRSTKLEDSAMYFCASRDPGLQETQYFGPGTRLLVL.